One sample yielded the 27 T cell receptor beta chains listed below, sequenced in a study of shared clonotypes between healthy human individuals. Profiling relied on immunoSEQ multiplex PCR, and the TCRdb table lists in-frame clones only, not all of them. The sample shows just under 350,000 clones, over 70% of them seen only once. The sample consisted of memory CD4+ T cells sorted from blood. Subset defined: CD45RA-negative fraction. These receptors were taken from a man aged 25-45 years in good health.

The CDR3 sequence: CASSSGDIETQYF. In DNA form, the CDR3 reads TGTGCCAGCAGTTCTGGGGATATAGAGACCCAGTACTTC. V usage is TRBV28 and J usage is TRBJ2-5; no clear D. This CDR3 comprises 13 residues. V lost 4 bases to trimming and J lost 4 bases, with 10 bases between them. The germline gives CDR1 MDHEN, CDR2 SYDVKM.

About this clone: Other DNA sequences of this sample code for an identical CDR3. V is TRBV7-3 and J is TRBJ2-7; D may be TRBD2 (6 bases). Trimming removed 1 base from V and 1 base from J, with 11 bases in between. In germline, CDR1 is SGHTA, CDR2 FQGTGA. The CDR3 is 15 residues long. CDR3 sequence: CASSLRAGSSYEQYF. The DNA of the CDR3 is TGTGCCAGCAGCTTAAGGGCGGGAAGTTCCTACGAGCAGTACTTC.

This chain joins TRBV28 and TRBJ1-5; D is uncertain. Germline-derived CDR1 and CDR2 are MDHEN and SYDVKM. The V end lost 8 bases, the J end lost 2 bases, and 16 bases lay between the germline ends. This CDR3 comprises 15 residues. The CDR3 here is CASVAIRLGNQPQHF. The CDR3, as DNA: TGTGCCAGCGTTGCGATACGACTAGGCAATCAGCCCCAGCATTTT.

The chain uses TRBV6-6 and TRBJ1-2; TRBD1 aligns across 7 bases. In germline, CDR1 is MNHNY, CDR2 SVGAGI (reference sequence). The CDR3 length is 12 residues. The J segment lost 7 bases and the V segment lost 8 bases, leaving 7 bases of the junction unmatched. The CDR3 loop is CASLEGARGYTF. The DNA of the CDR3 is TGTGCCAGCCTCGAGGGGGCTCGTGGCTACACCTTC.

V gene TRBV14 combines with J gene TRBJ2-2, with 12 bases that match TRBD2. Per germline, CDR1 SGHDN and CDR2 FVKESK. J gave up 6 bases and V 4 bases, and 3 bases lay outside the gene matches. The CDR3 totals 15 residues. CDR3 DNA: TGTGCCAGCAGCCGACTAGCGGGAGTAGCCGGGGAGCTGTTTTTT. Translated: CASSRLAGVAGELFF.

V usage is TRBV5-4 and J usage is TRBJ2-4; 7 bases map to TRBD2. The germline gives CDR1 SGHNT, CDR2 YYREEE (reference sequence). J was trimmed by 6 bases and V by 1 base; bases with no gene match: 4. The CDR3 is 14 amino acids. The CDR3: CASSLSGEGNIQYF. CDR3 DNA: TGTGCCAGCAGCTTGAGCGGGGAGGGAAACATTCAGTACTTC.

This chain joins TRBV19 and TRBJ1-6; D gene ambiguous. V lost 6 bases and J lost 7, with 10 bases in between. Germline V gene lookup returns CDR1 LNHDA and CDR2 SQIVND (reference sequence). The CDR3 totals 13 residues. The CDR3 DNA sequence: TGTGCCAGTAGGCAAACACAGAATTCACCCCTCCACTTT. Encoded protein: CASRQTQNSPLHF. The full variable domain, in which reference TRBV19 and TRBJ1-6 provide the parts outside the CDR3, is DGGITQSPKYLFRKEGQNVTLSCEQNLNHDAMYWYRQDPGQGLRLIYYSQIVNDFQKGDIAEGYSVSREKKESFPLTVTSAQKNPTAFYLCASRQTQNSPLHFGNGTRLTVT.

This clone was seen only a few times. The chain has TRBV30 and TRBJ2-7; TRBD1 matches at 8 bases. Germline V gene lookup returns CDR1 GTSNPN and CDR2 SVGIG (reference sequence). Trimming at V came to 0 bases and at J to 5 bases, leaving 3 bases not matched to a gene. The CDR3 spans 13 residues. For the CDR3, the DNA is TGTGCCTGGAGTGTAAACAGGGGGGACGAGCAGTACTTC. Its translation: CAWSVNRGDEQYF.

Only one count was recorded for this clone. The chain carries TRBV30 and TRBJ2-1; D is undetermined. V was pared by 0 bases and J by 5 bases, with 8 bases between. CDR1 is GTSNPN and CDR2 is SVGIG in the germline V gene (reference sequence). CDR3 size: 13 residues. The CDR3: CAWSVRLDNEQFF. The CDR3 nucleotides read TGTGCCTGGAGTGTACGGCTAGACAATGAGCAGTTCTTC.

This sequence joins TRBV5-4 and TRBJ1-4; D may be TRBD1 (5 bases). V shed 4 bases and J shed 6 bases, with 16 bases lying between them. From germline, CDR1 is SGHNT and CDR2 YYREEE (reference sequence). The CDR3 sequence is 15 residues long. DNA for the CDR3: TGTGCCAGCAGCCCTAGGGGCGCAGGCCATGAAAAACTGTTTTTT. Translation gives CASSPRGAGHEKLFF.

The chain carries TRBV7-8 and TRBJ1-6; D is unresolved. Trimming pared 3 bases from V and 12 bases from J, leaving 9 bases between. Germline V gives CDR1 SGHVS, CDR2 FQNEAQ. The CDR3 loop spans 12 amino acids. This CDR3 reads CASSLGREPLHF. CDR3 sequence (DNA): TGTGCCAGCAGCTTGGGAAGGGAACCCCTCCACTTT.

The V gene is TRBV5-5, the J gene TRBJ1-2; D is possibly TRBD1 (5 bases). CDR1 and CDR2 (germline): SGHKS, YYEKEE (reference sequence). Between the trimmed V and J ends, which lost 1 base and 8 bases, there was a span of 21 bases. The CDR3 has 16 amino acids. CDR3 nucleotides: TGTGCCAGCAGCTTGATGACAGCCCCATCCAGTCGGGGCTACACCTTC. This codes for CASSLMTAPSSRGYTF.

V is TRBV10-1 and J is TRBJ1-1; the D is unclear. Looked up from germline, CDR1 is WNHNN and CDR2 is SYGVQD (reference sequence). The CDR3 is 12 amino acids. V lost 6 bases, J lost 8 bases, and 13 bases lay in between. This CDR3 reads CASSRRLGEAFF. CDR3 in DNA: TGCGCCAGCAGCCGTCGTTTGGGGGAAGCTTTCTTT.

The chain carries TRBV2 and TRBJ1-3; the D is unclear. CDR1 is SNHLY, CDR2 FYNNEI, per germline. Trimming cost V 2 bases and J 0 bases, with 14 bases left between them. The CDR3 totals 17 residues. As DNA, the CDR3 is TGTGCCAGCAGTGAATGGGGTAGACCTGGCTCTGGAAACACCATATATTTT. Amino acids: CASSEWGRPGSGNTIYF.

The chain uses TRBV5-6 and TRBJ2-5; 10 bases align to TRBD1. The CDR3 is 14 residues long. CDR1 is SGHDT and CDR2 is YYEEEE in the germline V gene. Germline trimming cut 4 bases from V and 7 bases from J; bases unmatched to any gene: 7. The CDR3 is CASSTGTGASTQYF. The CDR3 DNA follows: TGTGCCAGCAGCACGGGGACAGGGGCGTCGACCCAGTACTTC.

This rearrangement joins TRBV18 to TRBJ1-2; D is unresolved. The V gene lost 3 bases and the J gene lost 8 bases, with 10 bases spanning the gap. Germline V gene data show CDR1 as KGHSH and CDR2 as LQKENI. This CDR3 spans 12 amino acids. The DNA of the CDR3 is TGTGCCAGCTCACCCGCCATGGGCGGCTACACCTTC. Translating it yields CASSPAMGGYTF.

The gene calls are TRBV7-2 and TRBJ2-4; TRBD2 matches at 13 bases. The CDR3 has 17 residues. The ends lost 2 bases at V and 3 bases at J; junction bases unmatched: 4. The germline V gene has CDR1 SGHTA and CDR2 FQGNSA. The CDR3 loop is CASSLTSGRGGKNIQYF. In DNA, the CDR3 is TGTGCCAGCAGCTTAACTAGCGGGAGGGGAGGCAAAAACATTCAGTACTTC.

This clone has just one count. The V and J genes are TRBV20-1 and TRBJ1-2; D unclear. Trimming pared 6 bases from V and 1 base from J, leaving 6 bases between. The CDR3 covers 11 residues. Germline assignment: CDR1 DFQATT and CDR2 SNEGSKA (reference sequence). CDR3 coding DNA: TGCAGTGCCCCAAATAACTATGGCTACACCTTC. It is translated as CSAPNNYGYTF.

This clone occurred a few times. This chain uses TRBV7-2 with TRBJ1-4; D perhaps matches TRBD1 (5 bases). Trimming removed 2 bases at V and 7 bases at J, with 17 bases between. The germline V gene has CDR1 SGHTA and CDR2 FQGNSA. This CDR3 comprises 16 residues. CDR3 residues: CASSLSGGGILEKLFF. DNA for the CDR3: TGTGCCAGCAGCTTATCTGGGGGGGGTATCCTTGAAAAACTGTTTTTT. The variable domain in full, with the rest retrieved from reference TRBV7-2 and TRBJ1-4, is GAGVSQSPSNKVTEKGKDVELRCDPISGHTALYWYRQSLGQGLEFLIYFQGNSAPDKSGLPSDRFSAERTGGSVSTLTIQRTQQEDSAVYLCASSLSGGGILEKLFFGSGTQLSVL.

This clone was counted only a few times. The genes are TRBV7-8 and TRBJ2-1; D is perhaps TRBD2 (7 bases). This CDR3 has 12 amino acids. Trimming took off 7 bases at V and 15 bases at J, with 19 bases between the two ends. The germline V gene encodes CDR1 SGHVS and CDR2 FQNEAQ. The CDR3 bases are TGTGCCAGCACCCTGAATTCCGGGGGGCCGTTCTTC. It encodes CASTLNSGGPFF.

The chain recombines TRBV29-1 with TRBJ2-2, with D possibly TRBD1 on 5 matching bases. Trimming took off 6 bases at V and 4 bases at J, with 15 bases between the two ends. Germline CDR1 reads SQVTM; CDR2 reads ANQGSEA. The CDR3 consists of 14 residues. The CDR3 DNA reads TGCAGCGTGAGGCAGGGTATAGTCACCGGGGAGCTGTTTTTT. Protein: CSVRQGIVTGELFF.

This chain links TRBV5-1 with TRBJ1-3; D uncertain. The CDR3 runs to 16 residues. Trimming took 6 bases from V and 0 from J, leaving 16 bases between them. Germline V gives CDR1 SGHRS, CDR2 YFSETQ. DNA for the CDR3: TGCGCCAGCACCTGGTCCGGCAATCGCTCTGGAAACACCATATATTTT. Translated: CASTWSGNRSGNTIYF.

J is TRBJ2-4 and V is TRBV2; 8 positions match TRBD2. The CDR3 consists of 15 residues. The trim removed 7 bases at V and 3 bases at J, leaving 8 bases unmatched. The germline gives CDR1 SNHLY, CDR2 FYNNEI. The CDR3 loop reads CASKERELIKNIQYF. DNA of the CDR3: TGTGCCAGCAAGGAGCGGGAGCTAATCAAAAACATTCAGTACTTC.

The chain carries TRBV11-3 and TRBJ1-1; 12 bases agree with TRBD1. Germline values: CDR1 SGHNT, CDR2 YENEEA. V gave up 5 bases and J gave up 6 bases; unmatched junction bases: 4. The CDR3 contains 14 residues. CDR3 coding DNA: TGTGCCAGCAGCCTGGGACAGGGGGCGCCTGAAGCTTTCTTT. Its protein is CASSLGQGAPEAFF.

The rearrangement links TRBV2 to TRBJ1-2; D unclear. V lost 3 bases, J lost 4 bases, and 6 bases lay in between. The CDR3 covers 12 residues. Germline CDR1 and CDR2: SNHLY and FYNNEI. The CDR3 reads CASSDTGYGYTF. The DNA for the CDR3 is TGTGCCAGCAGTGACACCGGCTATGGCTACACCTTC.

The gene calls are TRBV6-5 and TRBJ2-2, with 10 bases fitting TRBD1. The CDR3 length is 16 residues. J gave up 3 bases and V 1 base, and 2 bases lay outside the gene matches. Per germline, CDR1 MNHEY and CDR2 SVGAGI. For the CDR3, the DNA is TGTGCCAGCAGTTACTGGACAGGGGGGGACACCGGGGAGCTGTTTTTT. Protein: CASSYWTGGDTGELFF.

V and J are TRBV7-9 and TRBJ1-1; D uncertain. The CDR3 loop spans 14 amino acids. Germline-derived CDR1 and CDR2 are SEHNR and FQNEAQ (reference sequence). V lost 1 base, J lost 2 bases, and 8 bases lay in between. The CDR3 here is CASSLDGENTEAFF. The CDR3 DNA reads as TGTGCCAGCAGCTTAGACGGAGAAAACACTGAAGCTTTCTTT.